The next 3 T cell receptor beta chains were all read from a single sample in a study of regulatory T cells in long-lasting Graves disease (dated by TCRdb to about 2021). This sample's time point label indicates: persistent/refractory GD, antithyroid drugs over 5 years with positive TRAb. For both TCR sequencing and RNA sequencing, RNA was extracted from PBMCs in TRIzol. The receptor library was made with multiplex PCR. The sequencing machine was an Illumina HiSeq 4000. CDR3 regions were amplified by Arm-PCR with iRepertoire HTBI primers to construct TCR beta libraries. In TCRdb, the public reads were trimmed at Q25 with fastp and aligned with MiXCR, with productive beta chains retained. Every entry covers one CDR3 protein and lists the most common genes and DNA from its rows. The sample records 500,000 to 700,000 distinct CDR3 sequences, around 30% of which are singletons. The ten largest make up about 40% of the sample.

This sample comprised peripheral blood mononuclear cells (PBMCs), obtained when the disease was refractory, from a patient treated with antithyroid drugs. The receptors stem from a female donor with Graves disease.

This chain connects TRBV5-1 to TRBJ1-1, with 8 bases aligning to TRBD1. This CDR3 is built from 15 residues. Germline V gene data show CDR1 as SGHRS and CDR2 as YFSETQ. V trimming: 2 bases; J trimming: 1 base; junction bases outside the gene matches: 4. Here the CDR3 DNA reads TGCGCCAGCAGCTTTACCGGGACAGGGAACACTGAAGCTTTCTTT. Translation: CASSFTGTGNTEAFF.

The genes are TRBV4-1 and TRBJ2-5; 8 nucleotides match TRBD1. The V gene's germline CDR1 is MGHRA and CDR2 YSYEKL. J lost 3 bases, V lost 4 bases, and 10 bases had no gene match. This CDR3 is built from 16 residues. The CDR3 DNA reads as TGCGCCAGCAGCCCCGGAGCGACAGGGGTAAAAGAGACCCAGTACTTC. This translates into CASSPGATGVKETQYF.

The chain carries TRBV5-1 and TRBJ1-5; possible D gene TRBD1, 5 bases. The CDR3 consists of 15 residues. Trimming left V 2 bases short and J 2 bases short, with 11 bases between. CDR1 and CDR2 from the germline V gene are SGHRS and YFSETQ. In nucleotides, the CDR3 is TGCGCCAGCAGCTTAGGGGATAAGGGCAATCAGCCCCAGCATTTT. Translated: CASSLGDKGNQPQHF. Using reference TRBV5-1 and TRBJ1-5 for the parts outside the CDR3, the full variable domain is KAGVTQTPRYLIKTRGQQVTLSCSPISGHRSVSWYQQTPGQGLQFLFEYFSETQRNKGNFPGRFSGRQFSNSRSEMNVSTLELGDSALYLCASSLGDKGNQPQHFGDGTRLSIL.